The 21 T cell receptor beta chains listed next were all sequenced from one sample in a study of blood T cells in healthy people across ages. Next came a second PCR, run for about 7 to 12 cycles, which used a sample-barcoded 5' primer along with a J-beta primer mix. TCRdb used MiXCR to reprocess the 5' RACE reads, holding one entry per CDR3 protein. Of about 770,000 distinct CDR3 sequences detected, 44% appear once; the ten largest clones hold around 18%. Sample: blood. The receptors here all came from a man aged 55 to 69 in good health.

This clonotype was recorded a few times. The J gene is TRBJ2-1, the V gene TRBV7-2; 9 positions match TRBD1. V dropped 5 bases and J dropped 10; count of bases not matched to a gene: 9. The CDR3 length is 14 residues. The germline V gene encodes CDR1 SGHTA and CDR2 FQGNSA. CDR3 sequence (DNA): TGTGCCAGCAGCCCCGGGACAGGGTCGTACGAGCAGTTCTTC. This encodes CASSPGTGSYEQFF.

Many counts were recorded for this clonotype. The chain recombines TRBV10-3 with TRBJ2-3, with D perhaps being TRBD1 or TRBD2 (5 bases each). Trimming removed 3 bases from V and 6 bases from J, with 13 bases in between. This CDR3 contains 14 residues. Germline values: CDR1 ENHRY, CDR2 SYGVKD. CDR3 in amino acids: CAISERGARDTQYF. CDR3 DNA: TGTGCCATCAGTGAAAGGGGAGCGCGGGATACGCAGTATTTT.

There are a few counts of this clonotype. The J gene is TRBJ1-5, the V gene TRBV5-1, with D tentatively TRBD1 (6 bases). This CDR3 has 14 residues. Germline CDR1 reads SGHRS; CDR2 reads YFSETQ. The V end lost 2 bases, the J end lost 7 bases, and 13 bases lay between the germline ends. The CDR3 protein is CASSLIPGAQPQHF. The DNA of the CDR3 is TGCGCCAGCAGCTTAATCCCAGGGGCCCAGCCCCAGCATTTT.

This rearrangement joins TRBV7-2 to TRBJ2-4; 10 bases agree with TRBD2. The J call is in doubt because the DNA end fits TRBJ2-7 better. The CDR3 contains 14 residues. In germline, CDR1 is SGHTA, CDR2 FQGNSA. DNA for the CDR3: TGTGCCAGCAGCTTCGCTAGCGGGGGAATCGAGCAGTACTTC. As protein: CASSFASGGIEQYF.

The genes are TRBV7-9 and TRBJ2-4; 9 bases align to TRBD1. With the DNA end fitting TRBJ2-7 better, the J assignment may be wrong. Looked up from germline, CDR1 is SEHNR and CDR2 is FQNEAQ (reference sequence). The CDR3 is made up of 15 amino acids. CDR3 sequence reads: CASSLAGTGLYEQYF. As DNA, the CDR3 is TGTGCCAGCAGCTTAGCGGGGACAGGGCTTTACGAGCAGTACTTC.

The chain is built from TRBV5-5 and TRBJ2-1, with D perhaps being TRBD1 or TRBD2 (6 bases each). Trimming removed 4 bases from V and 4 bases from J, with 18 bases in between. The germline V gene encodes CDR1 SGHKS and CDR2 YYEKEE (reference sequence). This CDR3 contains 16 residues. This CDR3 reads CASSLTPGGAYNEQFF. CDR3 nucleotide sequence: TGTGCCAGCAGCCTAACCCCCGGGGGCGCATACAATGAGCAGTTCTTC.

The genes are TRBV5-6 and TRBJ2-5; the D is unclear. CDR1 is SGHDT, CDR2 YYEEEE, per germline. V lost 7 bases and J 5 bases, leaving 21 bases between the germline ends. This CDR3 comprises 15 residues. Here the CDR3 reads CASRGLLDVVETQYF. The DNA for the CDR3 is TGTGCCAGCCGTGGCCTCCTAGATGTGGTCGAGACCCAGTACTTC.

CDR3 nucleotide sequence: TGTGCCAGCAGCGGGGGACAGGGCGGGCTCTACACCTTC. Amino acids: CASSGGQGGLYTF. The V call is TRBV7-9, the J call TRBJ1-2, with TRBD1 matching 9 bases. CDR3 length: 13 amino acids. Germline V gene data show CDR1 as SEHNR and CDR2 as FQNEAQ (reference sequence). V shed 5 bases and J 10 bases; nucleotides not matched to a gene: 8.

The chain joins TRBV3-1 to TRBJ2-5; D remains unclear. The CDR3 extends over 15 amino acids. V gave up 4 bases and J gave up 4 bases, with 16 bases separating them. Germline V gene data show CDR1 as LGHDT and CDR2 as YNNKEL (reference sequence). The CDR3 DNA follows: TGTGCCAGCAGCCTTTGGCAGGTCAGTGGAGAGACCCAGTACTTC. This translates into CASSLWQVSGETQYF.

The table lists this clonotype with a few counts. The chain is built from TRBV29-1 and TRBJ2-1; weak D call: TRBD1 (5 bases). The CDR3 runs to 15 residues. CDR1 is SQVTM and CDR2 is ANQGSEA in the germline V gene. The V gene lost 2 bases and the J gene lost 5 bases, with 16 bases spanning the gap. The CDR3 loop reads CSVENRILNNNEQFF. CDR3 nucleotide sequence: TGCAGCGTTGAAAACAGGATTCTTAACAACAATGAGCAGTTCTTC.

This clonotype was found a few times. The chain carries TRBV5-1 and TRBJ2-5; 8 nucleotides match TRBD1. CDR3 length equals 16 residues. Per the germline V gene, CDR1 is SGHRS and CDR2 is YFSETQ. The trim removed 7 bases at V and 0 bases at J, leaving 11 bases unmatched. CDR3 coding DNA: TGCGCCAGCGGCAGGGGGCCATCACAGTACCAAGAGACCCAGTACTTC. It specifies CASGRGPSQYQETQYF.

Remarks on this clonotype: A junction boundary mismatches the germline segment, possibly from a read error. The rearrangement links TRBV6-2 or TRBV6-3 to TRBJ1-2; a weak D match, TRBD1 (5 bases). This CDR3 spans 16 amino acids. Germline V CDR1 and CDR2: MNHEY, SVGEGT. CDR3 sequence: CAGSPRFGTDNYGYTF. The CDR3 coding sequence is TGTGCCGGCAGCCCCAGATTCGGGACCGATAACTATGGCTACACCTTC.

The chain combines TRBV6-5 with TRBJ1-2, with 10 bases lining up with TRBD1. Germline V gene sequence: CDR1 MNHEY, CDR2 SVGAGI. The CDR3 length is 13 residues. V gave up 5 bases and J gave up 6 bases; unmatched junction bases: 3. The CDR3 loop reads CASSRDRGHGYTF. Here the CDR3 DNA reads TGTGCCAGCAGTCGGGACAGGGGCCATGGCTACACCTTC.

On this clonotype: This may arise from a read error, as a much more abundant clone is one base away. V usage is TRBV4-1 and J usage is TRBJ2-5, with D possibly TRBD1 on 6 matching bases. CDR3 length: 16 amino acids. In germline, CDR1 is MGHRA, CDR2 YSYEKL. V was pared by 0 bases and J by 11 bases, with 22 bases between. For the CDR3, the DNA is TGCGCCAGCAGCCAAGATACAGGGAAGATAATTGATGAGCAGTACTTC. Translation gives CASSQDTGKIIDEQYF.

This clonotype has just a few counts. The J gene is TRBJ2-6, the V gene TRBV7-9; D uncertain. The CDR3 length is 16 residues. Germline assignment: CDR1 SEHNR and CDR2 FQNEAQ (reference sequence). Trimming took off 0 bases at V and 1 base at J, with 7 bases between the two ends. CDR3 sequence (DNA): TGTGCCAGCAGCTTAGCGGCCGTTTCTGGGGCCAACGTCCTGACTTTC. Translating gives CASSLAAVSGANVLTF.

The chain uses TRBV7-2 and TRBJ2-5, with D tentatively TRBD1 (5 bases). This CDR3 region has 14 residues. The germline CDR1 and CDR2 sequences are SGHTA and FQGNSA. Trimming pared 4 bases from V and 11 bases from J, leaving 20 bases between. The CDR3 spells CASSYDSLGHEQYF. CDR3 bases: TGTGCCAGCAGCTACGACAGCCTTGGTCATGAGCAGTACTTC. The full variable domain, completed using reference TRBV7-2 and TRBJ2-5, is GAGVSQSPSNKVTEKGKDVELRCDPISGHTALYWYRQSLGQGLEFLIYFQGNSAPDKSGLPSDRFSAERTGGSVSTLTIQRTQQEDSAVYLCASSYDSLGHEQYFGPGTRLLVL.

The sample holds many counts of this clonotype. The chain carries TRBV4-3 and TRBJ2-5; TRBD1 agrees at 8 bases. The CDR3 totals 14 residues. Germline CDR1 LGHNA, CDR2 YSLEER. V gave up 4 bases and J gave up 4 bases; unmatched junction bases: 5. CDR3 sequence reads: CASSLRTGIETQYF. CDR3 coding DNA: TGCGCCAGCAGCCTACGGACAGGGATAGAGACCCAGTACTTC.

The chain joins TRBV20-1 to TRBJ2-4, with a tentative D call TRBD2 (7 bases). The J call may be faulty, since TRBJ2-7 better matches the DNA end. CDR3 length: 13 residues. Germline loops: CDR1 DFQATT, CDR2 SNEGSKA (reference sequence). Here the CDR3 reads CSARPRGPYEQYF. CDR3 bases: TGCAGTGCTAGACCGCGGGGGCCCTACGAGCAGTACTTC.

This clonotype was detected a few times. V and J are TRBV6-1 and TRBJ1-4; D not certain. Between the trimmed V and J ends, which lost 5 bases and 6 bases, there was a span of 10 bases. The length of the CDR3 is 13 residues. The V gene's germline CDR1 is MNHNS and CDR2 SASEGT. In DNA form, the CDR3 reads TGTGCCAGCAGTCTGACCGTGTATGAAAAACTGTTTTTT. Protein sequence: CASSLTVYEKLFF.

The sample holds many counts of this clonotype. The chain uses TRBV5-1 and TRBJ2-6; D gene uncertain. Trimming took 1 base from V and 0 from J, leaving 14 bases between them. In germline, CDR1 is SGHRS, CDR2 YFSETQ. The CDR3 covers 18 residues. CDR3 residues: CASSLKPRIDSGANVLTF. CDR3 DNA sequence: TGCGCCAGCAGCTTGAAGCCGAGAATAGACTCTGGGGCCAACGTCCTGACTTTC.

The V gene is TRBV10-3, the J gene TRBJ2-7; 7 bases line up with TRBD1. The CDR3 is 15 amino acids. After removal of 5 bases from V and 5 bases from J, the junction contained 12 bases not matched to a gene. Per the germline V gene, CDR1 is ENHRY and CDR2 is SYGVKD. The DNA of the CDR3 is TGTGCCATCAGTAAGGGGACAGACACTTCCCACGAGCAGTACTTC. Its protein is CAISKGTDTSHEQYF.